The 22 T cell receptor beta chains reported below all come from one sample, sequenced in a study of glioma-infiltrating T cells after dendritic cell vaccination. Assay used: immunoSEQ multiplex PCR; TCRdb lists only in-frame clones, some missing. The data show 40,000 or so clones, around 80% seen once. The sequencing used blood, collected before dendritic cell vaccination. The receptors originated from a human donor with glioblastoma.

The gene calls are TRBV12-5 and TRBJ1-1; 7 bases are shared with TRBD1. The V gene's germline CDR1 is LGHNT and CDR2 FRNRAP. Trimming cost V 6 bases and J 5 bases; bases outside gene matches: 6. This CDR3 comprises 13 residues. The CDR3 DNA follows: TGTGCTAGTGGCCCGGGACAGCGAACTGAAGCTTTCTTT. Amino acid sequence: CASGPGQRTEAFF.

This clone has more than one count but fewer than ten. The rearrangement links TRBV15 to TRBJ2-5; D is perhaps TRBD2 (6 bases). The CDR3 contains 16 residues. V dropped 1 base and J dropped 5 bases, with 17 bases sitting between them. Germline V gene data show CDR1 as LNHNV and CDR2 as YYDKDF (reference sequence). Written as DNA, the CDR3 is TGTGCCACCAGCAGAGCCTCACTCGGAGGGGTTGAGACCCAGTACTTC. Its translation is CATSRASLGGVETQYF.

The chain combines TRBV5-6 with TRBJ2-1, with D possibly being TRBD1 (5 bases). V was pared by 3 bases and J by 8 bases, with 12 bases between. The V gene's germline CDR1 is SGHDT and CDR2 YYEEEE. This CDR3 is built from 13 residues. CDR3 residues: CASSSIRVDEQFF. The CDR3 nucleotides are TGTGCCAGCAGCTCCATCAGGGTAGATGAGCAGTTCTTC.

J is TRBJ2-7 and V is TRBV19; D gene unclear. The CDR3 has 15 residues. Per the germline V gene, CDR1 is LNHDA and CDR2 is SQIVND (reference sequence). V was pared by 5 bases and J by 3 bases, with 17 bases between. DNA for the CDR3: TGTGCCAGTAGTCTCCGACACTCCCAGGACTACGAGCAGTACTTC. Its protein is CASSLRHSQDYEQYF.

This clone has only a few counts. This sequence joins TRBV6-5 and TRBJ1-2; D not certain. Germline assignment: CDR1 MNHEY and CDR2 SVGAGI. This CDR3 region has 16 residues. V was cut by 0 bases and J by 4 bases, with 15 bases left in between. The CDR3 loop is CASSYSTTTISYGYTF. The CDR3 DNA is TGTGCCAGCAGTTACTCGACAACAACAATCAGCTATGGCTACACCTTC.

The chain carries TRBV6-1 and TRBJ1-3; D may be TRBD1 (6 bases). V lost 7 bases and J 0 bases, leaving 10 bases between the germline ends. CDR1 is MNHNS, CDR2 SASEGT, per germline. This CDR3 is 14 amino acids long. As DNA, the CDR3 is TGTGCCAGCAAGGACAGACCCTCTGGAAACACCATATATTTT. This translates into CASKDRPSGNTIYF.

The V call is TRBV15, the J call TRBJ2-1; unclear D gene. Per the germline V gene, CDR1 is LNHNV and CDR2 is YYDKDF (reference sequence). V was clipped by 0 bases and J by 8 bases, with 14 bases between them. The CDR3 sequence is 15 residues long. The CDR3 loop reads CATSRDLGQWHEQFF. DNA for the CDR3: TGTGCCACCAGCAGAGATTTGGGCCAGTGGCATGAGCAGTTCTTC. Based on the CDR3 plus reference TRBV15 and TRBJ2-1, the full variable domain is DAMVIQNPRYQVTQFGKPVTLSCSQTLNHNVMYWYQQKSSQAPKLLFHYYDKDFNNEADTPDNFQSRRPNTSFCFLDIRSPGLGDTAMYLCATSRDLGQWHEQFFGPGTRLTVL.

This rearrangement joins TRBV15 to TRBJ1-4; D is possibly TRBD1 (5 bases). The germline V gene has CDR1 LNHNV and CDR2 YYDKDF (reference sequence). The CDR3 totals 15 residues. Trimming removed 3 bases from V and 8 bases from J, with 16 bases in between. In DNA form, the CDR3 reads TGTGCCACCAGCAGCGGGGGGACGCTAGAGGAAAAACTGTTTTTT. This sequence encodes CATSSGGTLEEKLFF.

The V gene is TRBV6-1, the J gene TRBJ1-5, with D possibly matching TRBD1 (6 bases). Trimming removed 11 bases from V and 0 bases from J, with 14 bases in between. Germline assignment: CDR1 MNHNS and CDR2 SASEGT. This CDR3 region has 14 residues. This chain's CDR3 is CAAARGGSNQPQHF. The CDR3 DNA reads TGTGCCGCAGCCAGGGGCGGTAGCAATCAGCCCCAGCATTTT.

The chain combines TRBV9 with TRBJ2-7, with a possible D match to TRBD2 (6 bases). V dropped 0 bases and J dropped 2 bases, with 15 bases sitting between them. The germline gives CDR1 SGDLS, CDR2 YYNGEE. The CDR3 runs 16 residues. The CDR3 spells CASSVGAEGGAYEQYF. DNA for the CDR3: TGTGCCAGCAGCGTAGGGGCTGAGGGCGGGGCCTACGAGCAGTACTTC.

The CDR3 loop reads CASSLAGGWETQYF. The CDR3 DNA is TGTGCCAGTTCATTGGCGGGAGGCTGGGAGACCCAGTACTTC. The chain uses TRBV11-1 and TRBJ2-5; TRBD2 agrees at 8 bases. From germline, CDR1 is SGHAT and CDR2 FQDESV (reference sequence). The CDR3 runs 14 residues. Losses at the gene ends were 9 bases for V and 5 bases for J; bases not matched to a gene: 11.

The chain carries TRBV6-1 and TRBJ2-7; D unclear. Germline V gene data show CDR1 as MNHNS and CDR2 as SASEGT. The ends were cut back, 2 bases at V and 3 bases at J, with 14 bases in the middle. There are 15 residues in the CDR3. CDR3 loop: CASSENFGGFYEQYF. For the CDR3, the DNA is TGTGCCAGCAGTGAAAATTTCGGCGGATTCTACGAGCAGTACTTC.

For the CDR3, the DNA is TGCGCCAGCAGCCTACAACAGGGCTACGAGCAGTACTTC. Its protein is CASSLQQGYEQYF. The J gene is TRBJ2-7, the V gene TRBV4-1, with D maybe TRBD1 (6 bases). The CDR3 is made up of 13 amino acids. V was shortened by 4 bases and J by 3 bases, with 10 bases between the two germline ends. Germline CDR1 reads MGHRA; CDR2 reads YSYEKL.

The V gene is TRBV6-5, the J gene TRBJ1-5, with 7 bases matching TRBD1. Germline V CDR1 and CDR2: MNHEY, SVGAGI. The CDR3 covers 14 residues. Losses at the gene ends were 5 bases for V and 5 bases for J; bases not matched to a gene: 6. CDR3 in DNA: TGTGCCAGCAGTCCCCAGGGGGGCTATCAGCCCCAGCATTTT. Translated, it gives CASSPQGGYQPQHF.

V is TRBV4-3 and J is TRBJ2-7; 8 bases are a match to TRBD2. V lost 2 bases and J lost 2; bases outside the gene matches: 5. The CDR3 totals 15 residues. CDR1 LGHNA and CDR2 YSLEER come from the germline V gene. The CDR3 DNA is TGCGCCAGCAGCCAATTGGCGGGGGGAACCTACGAGCAGTACTTC. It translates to CASSQLAGGTYEQYF.

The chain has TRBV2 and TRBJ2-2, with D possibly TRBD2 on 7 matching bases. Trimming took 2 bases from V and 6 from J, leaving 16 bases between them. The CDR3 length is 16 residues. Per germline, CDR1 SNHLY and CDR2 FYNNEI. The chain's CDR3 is CASSEIWGGAAGELFF. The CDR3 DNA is TGTGCCAGCAGTGAAATATGGGGGGGCGCCGCCGGGGAGCTGTTTTTT.

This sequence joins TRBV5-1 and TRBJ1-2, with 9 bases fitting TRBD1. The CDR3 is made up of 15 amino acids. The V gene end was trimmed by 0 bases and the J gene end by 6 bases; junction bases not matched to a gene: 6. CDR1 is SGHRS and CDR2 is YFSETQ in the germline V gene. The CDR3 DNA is TGCGCCAGCAGCTTGGGGACAGGGGTTCGGCATGGCTACACCTTC. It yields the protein CASSLGTGVRHGYTF.

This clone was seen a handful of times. This chain's CDR3 is CASQVGTGGEQYF. The CDR3 DNA reads TGTGCCAGCCAGGTCGGGACAGGCGGCGAGCAGTACTTC. The chain recombines TRBV6-5 with TRBJ2-7; 8 nucleotides line up with TRBD1. The CDR3 runs 13 residues. CDR1 and CDR2 from the germline V gene are MNHEY and SVGAGI. Trimming cost V 8 bases and J 6 bases; bases outside gene matches: 9.

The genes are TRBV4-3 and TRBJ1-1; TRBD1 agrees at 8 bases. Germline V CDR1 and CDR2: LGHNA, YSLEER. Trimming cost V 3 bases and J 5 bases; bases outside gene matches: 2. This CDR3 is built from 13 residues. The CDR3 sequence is CASSHDRGTEAFF. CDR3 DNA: TGCGCCAGCAGCCACGACAGGGGAACTGAAGCTTTCTTT.

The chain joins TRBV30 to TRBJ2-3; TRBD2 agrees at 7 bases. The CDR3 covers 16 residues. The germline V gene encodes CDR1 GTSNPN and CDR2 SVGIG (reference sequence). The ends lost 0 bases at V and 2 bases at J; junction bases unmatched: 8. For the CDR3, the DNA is TGTGCCTGGAGTGTACCCGGTAGCGGGCCCACAGATACGCAGTATTTT. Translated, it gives CAWSVPGSGPTDTQYF.

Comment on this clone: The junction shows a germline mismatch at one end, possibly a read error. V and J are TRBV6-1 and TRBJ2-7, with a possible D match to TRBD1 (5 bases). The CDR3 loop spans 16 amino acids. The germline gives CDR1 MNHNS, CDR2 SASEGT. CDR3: CASSEPTAGPSYGQYF. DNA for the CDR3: TGTGCCAGCAGTGAACCGACAGCCGGTCCCTCCTACGGGCAGTACTTC.

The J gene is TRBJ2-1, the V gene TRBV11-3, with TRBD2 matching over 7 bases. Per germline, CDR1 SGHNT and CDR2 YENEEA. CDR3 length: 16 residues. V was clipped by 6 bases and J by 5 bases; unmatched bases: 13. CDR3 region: CASSQTRLAVNNEQFF. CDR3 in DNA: TGTGCCAGCAGTCAAACGAGGCTAGCGGTCAACAATGAGCAGTTCTTC.